This T cell receptor (beta chain) emerged from a study of identical twins. Trimming cost V 6 bases and J 0 bases; bases outside gene matches: 8. CDR3 length equals 16 residues. CDR1 and CDR2 (germline): LGHDT, YNNKEL (reference sequence). Findings and caveats of the study: Because invariant MAIT and iNKT cells could be present, zero-insertion analyses could be partly confounded.

TCRdb analysed the 5' RACE reads with MiXCR anew, one entry per CDR3 protein. The data hold roughly 240,000 distinct CDR3 sequences, with 5.5% to 7% observed a single time. Ten or more counts support this clonotype. Its cognate antigen is unknown. This sample was also put to use in a study of yellow fever vaccine responses in identical twins.

The chain recombines TRBV3-1 with TRBJ2-1; 7 nucleotides line up with TRBD2. Sequencing was performed on memory (CD45RO+) T cells sorted from blood. The clonotype was recovered from a woman aged 18-29 years in good health. The CDR3 reads CASSPVLAGSYNEQFF. The DNA for the CDR3 is TGTGCCAGCAGTCCCGTGTTAGCGGGCTCCTACAATGAGCAGTTCTTC.